A single sample gave rise to the 6 T cell receptor beta chains below, sequenced in a study of shared clonotypes between healthy human individuals. Sequenced by immunoSEQ multiplex PCR; TCRdb stores in-frame clones only, minus some. The table shows about 1 million clones, with around 76% occurring only once. Sequenced input: memory CD4+ T cells sorted from blood. The subset: CD45RA-negative fraction. These receptors all stem from a man aged 18 to 30 in good health.

The V and J genes are TRBV9 and TRBJ2-3; 11 positions match TRBD2. Per the germline V gene, CDR1 is SGDLS and CDR2 is YYNGEE. The CDR3 totals 17 residues. J was trimmed by 2 bases and V by 0 bases; bases with no gene match: 5. CDR3 protein: CASSVGLAGGHTDTQYF. The DNA for the CDR3 is TGTGCCAGCAGCGTAGGGCTAGCGGGGGGACACACAGATACGCAGTATTTT. Using reference TRBV9 and TRBJ2-3 for the parts outside the CDR3, the full variable domain is DSGVTQTPKHLITATGQRVTLRCSPRSGDLSVYWYQQSLDQGLQFLIQYYNGEERAKGNILERFSAQQFPDLHSELNLSSLELGDSALYFCASSVGLAGGHTDTQYFGPGTRLTVL.

This sequence joins TRBV5-6 and TRBJ1-1, with 8 bases fitting TRBD1. The germline V gene encodes CDR1 SGHDT and CDR2 YYEEEE. The ends lost 1 base at V and 3 bases at J; junction bases unmatched: 8. The CDR3 is made up of 16 amino acids. The CDR3 DNA reads TGTGCCAGCAGCTTGCCCAGGCAGGGGGCGGACACTGAAGCTTTCTTT. It is translated as CASSLPRQGADTEAFF.

The count of this clone is one. This chain joins TRBV5-1 and TRBJ2-1; tentatively, D is TRBD1 or TRBD2 (5 bases each). V was clipped by 7 bases and J by 9 bases, with 14 bases between them. The CDR3 spans 12 residues. CDR1 is SGHRS and CDR2 is YFSETQ in the germline V gene. DNA of the CDR3: TGCGCCAGCCGCGACGAGAGGGGTGAGCAGTTCTTC. It translates to CASRDERGEQFF.

Remarks on this clone: The sample holds other DNA sequences that translate to the same CDR3. The chain couples TRBV5-1 to TRBJ2-7; D not resolved. V dropped 1 base and J dropped 2 bases, with 10 bases sitting between them. The CDR3 loop spans 14 amino acids. Per germline, CDR1 SGHRS and CDR2 YFSETQ. The CDR3 nucleotides are TGCGCCAGCAGCTTGTCAGCGTCAACCTACGAGCAGTACTTC. This gives the protein CASSLSASTYEQYF. Together with reference TRBV5-1 and TRBJ2-7, the CDR3 gives the full variable domain: KAGVTQTPRYLIKTRGQQVTLSCSPISGHRSVSWYQQTPGQGLQFLFEYFSETQRNKGNFPGRFSGRQFSNSRSEMNVSTLELGDSALYLCASSLSASTYEQYFGPGTRLTVT.

The rearrangement uses TRBV4-3 and TRBJ2-4; TRBD1 matches at 9 bases. Trimming cost V 0 bases and J 0 bases; bases outside gene matches: 9. This CDR3 is 19 amino acids long. From germline, CDR1 is LGHNA and CDR2 YSLEER. The CDR3 nucleotides read TGCGCCAGCAGCCAAGATGGGACAGGGACCTCTTTAGCCAAAAACATTCAGTACTTC. This codes for CASSQDGTGTSLAKNIQYF.

Note on this clone: The sample holds other DNA sequences that translate to the same CDR3. J is TRBJ2-7 and V is TRBV5-1; a possible D gene is TRBD2 (5 bases). The CDR3 is made up of 13 amino acids. V was pared by 2 bases and J by 0 bases, with 6 bases between. Germline values: CDR1 SGHRS, CDR2 YFSETQ. The CDR3 DNA is TGCGCCAGCAGCTTTGGGAGCTCCTACGAGCAGTACTTC. This gives the protein CASSFGSSYEQYF.